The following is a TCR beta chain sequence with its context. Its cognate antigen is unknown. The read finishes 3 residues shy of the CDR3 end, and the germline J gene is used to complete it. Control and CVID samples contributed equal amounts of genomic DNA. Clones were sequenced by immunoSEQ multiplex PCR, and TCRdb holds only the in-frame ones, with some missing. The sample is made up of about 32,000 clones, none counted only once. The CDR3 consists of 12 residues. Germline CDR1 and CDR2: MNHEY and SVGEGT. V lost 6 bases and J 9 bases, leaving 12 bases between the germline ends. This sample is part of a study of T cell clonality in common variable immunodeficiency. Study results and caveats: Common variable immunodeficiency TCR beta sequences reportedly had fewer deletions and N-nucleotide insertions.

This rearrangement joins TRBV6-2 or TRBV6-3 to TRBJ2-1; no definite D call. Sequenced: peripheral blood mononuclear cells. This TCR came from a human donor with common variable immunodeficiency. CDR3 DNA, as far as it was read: TGTGCCAGCAGGAGAAACACGGGTGAG. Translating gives CASRRNTGE. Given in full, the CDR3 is CASRRNTGEQFF.